One and the same sample provided the 23 T cell receptor beta chains below, sequenced in a study of shared clonotypes between healthy human individuals. Measured with immunoSEQ multiplex PCR; TCRdb has only the in-frame clones, and not every one. The table has 2,500,000 or so clones, around 90% seen once. The specimen was naive CD4+ T cells sorted from blood. The subset here: CD45RA+ positively selected. The receptors derive from a man aged 18 to 35 in good health.

This chain links TRBV6-6 with TRBJ2-7; D possibly corresponds to TRBD2 (6 bases). V was cut by 6 bases and J by 9 bases, with 12 bases left in between. The CDR3 loop spans 11 amino acids. In germline, CDR1 is MNHNY, CDR2 SVGAGI (reference sequence). The CDR3 DNA sequence: TGTGCCAGCAGCCAGGGACTCGTGCAGTACTTC. Translation gives CASSQGLVQYF.

As regards this clone: Other DNA sequences from this sample encode an identical CDR3 as well. The chain combines TRBV20-1 with TRBJ2-7; the D is unclear. V lost 3 bases and J 3 bases, leaving 3 bases between the germline ends. Germline CDR1 is DFQATT and CDR2 is SNEGSKA (reference sequence). This CDR3 spans 10 amino acids. The CDR3 here is CSASDYEQYF. Here the CDR3 DNA reads TGCAGTGCTAGCGACTACGAGCAGTACTTC.

This clone was detected once. The J gene is TRBJ2-2, the V gene TRBV4-1; 7 nucleotides agree with TRBD1. The CDR3 consists of 14 residues. J lost 8 bases, V lost 4 bases, and 7 bases had no gene match. Germline CDR1 is MGHRA and CDR2 is YSYEKL. The CDR3 DNA reads as TGCGCCAGCAGCCGAGCCGACAGGGCTGGGGAGCTGTTTTTT. Its translation: CASSRADRAGELFF.

The chain combines TRBV9 with TRBJ2-7; no clear D gene. Trimming left V 0 bases short and J 7 bases short, with 11 bases between. The CDR3 totals 13 residues. Germline V CDR1 and CDR2: SGDLS, YYNGEE. In nucleotides, the CDR3 is TGTGCCAGCAGCGTAGCTGAGCTAGGGGAGCAGTACTTC. Its protein product is CASSVAELGEQYF.

The V call is TRBV19, the J call TRBJ2-1; TRBD2 agrees at 10 bases. This CDR3 is 13 amino acids long. J gave up 15 bases and V 7 bases, and 12 bases lay outside the gene matches. Germline assignment: CDR1 LNHDA and CDR2 SQIVND (reference sequence). CDR3 nucleotides: TGTGCCAGTACTTTAGCGGGGGGTCCCCACACGTTCTTC. Translated, it gives CASTLAGGPHTFF.

The chain couples TRBV2 to TRBJ2-3; the D gene is possibly TRBD1 (5 bases). The CDR3 is 15 amino acids. The germline CDR1 and CDR2 sequences are SNHLY and FYNNEI. Trimming pared 6 bases from V and 1 base from J, leaving 14 bases between. As DNA, the CDR3 is TGTGCCAGCAGCCATAGGTTAGGGGGCACAGATACGCAGTATTTT. This gives the protein CASSHRLGGTDTQYF.

The V and J genes are TRBV11-2 and TRBJ1-6, with 7 bases lining up with TRBD1. Trimming took 5 bases from V and 7 from J; bases not matched to a gene: 2. Germline-derived CDR1 and CDR2 are SGHAT and FQNNGV. The CDR3 loop spans 13 amino acids. DNA for the CDR3: TGTGCCAGCAGCCCACAGGGGAATTCACCCCTCCACTTT. This gives the protein CASSPQGNSPLHF.

This chain joins TRBV11-2 and TRBJ2-3; no definite D call. V dropped 5 bases and J dropped 8 bases, with 20 bases sitting between them. This CDR3 is 15 amino acids long. The V gene's germline CDR1 is SGHAT and CDR2 FQNNGV. The CDR3: CASSPKPAVQITQYF. The CDR3 DNA reads as TGTGCCAGCAGCCCCAAACCTGCGGTCCAGATTACGCAGTATTTT.

This chain links TRBV5-4 with TRBJ2-5; D gene unclear. The CDR3 length is 12 residues. CDR1 is SGHNT and CDR2 is YYREEE in the germline V gene (reference sequence). Trimming stripped 2 bases from V and 5 bases from J, with 7 bases between. The chain's CDR3 is CASSLQPETQYF. In DNA, the CDR3 is TGTGCCAGCAGCTTACAACCCGAGACCCAGTACTTC.

The chain employs TRBV7-8 and TRBJ2-1; TRBD1 or TRBD2 may be the D gene (5 bases each). V was trimmed by 1 base and J by 2 bases, leaving 6 bases between them. This CDR3 has 14 amino acids. Germline V lookup: CDR1 SGHVS, CDR2 FQNEAQ. This chain's CDR3 is CASSLGGTYNEQFF. CDR3 nucleotide sequence: TGTGCCAGCAGCTTAGGGGGGACCTACAATGAGCAGTTCTTC.

This chain connects TRBV10-3 to TRBJ2-3, with D perhaps being TRBD1 or TRBD2 (5 bases each). The CDR3 is made up of 13 amino acids. Germline assignment: CDR1 ENHRY and CDR2 SYGVKD. The V end lost 1 base, the J end lost 7 bases, and 9 bases lay between the germline ends. CDR3 DNA sequence: TGTGCCATCAGTGAGTTGGGGGTGTATACGCAGTATTTT. Protein product: CAISELGVYTQYF.

The rearrangement links TRBV6-6 to TRBJ1-6; 9 bases match TRBD1. Trimming cost V 5 bases and J 9 bases; bases outside gene matches: 5. This CDR3 is built from 14 residues. Germline CDR1 and CDR2: MNHNY and SVGAGI (reference sequence). CDR3 in DNA: TGTGCCAGCAGTACCGGACAGGGGACTTCACCCCTCCACTTT. Its protein is CASSTGQGTSPLHF.

This clone was observed a handful of times. The chain carries TRBV6-5 and TRBJ1-5; TRBD1 is a possible D gene (5 bases). Germline V gene sequence: CDR1 MNHEY, CDR2 SVGAGI. This CDR3 is 15 amino acids long. V was cut by 4 bases and J by 3 bases, with 13 bases left in between. CDR3 residues: CASSLNQGSNQPQHF. CDR3 DNA sequence: TGTGCCAGCAGTTTGAATCAGGGTTCCAATCAGCCCCAGCATTTT.

The J gene is TRBJ2-2, the V gene TRBV6-5; possible D gene TRBD1, 5 bases. Germline V gene lookup returns CDR1 MNHEY and CDR2 SVGAGI. The CDR3 totals 14 residues. V was clipped by 2 bases and J by 7 bases, with 11 bases between them. The CDR3 reads CASSYQGRNGELFF. DNA of the CDR3: TGTGCCAGCAGTTACCAGGGTCGGAACGGGGAGCTGTTTTTT.

The chain carries TRBV18 and TRBJ1-1; possibly TRBD1 for D (6 bases). The CDR3 loop spans 17 amino acids. The V and J ends lost 2 bases and 0 bases respectively, with 16 bases between them. Per the germline V gene, CDR1 is KGHSH and CDR2 is LQKENI. The CDR3 sequence is CASSPSRGGGMNTEAFF. The CDR3 DNA reads as TGTGCCAGCTCACCATCCCGGGGGGGCGGTATGAACACTGAAGCTTTCTTT.

About this clone itself: This CDR3 is also generated by other DNA sequences in the sample. CDR3 in DNA: TGTGCCAGCAGCTTAGGGCGGGGAACAGATACGCAGTATTTT. It yields the protein CASSLGRGTDTQYF. V usage is TRBV7-2 and J usage is TRBJ2-3, with TRBD2 as a possible D gene (6 bases). V lost 1 base, J lost 3 bases, and 8 bases lay in between. This CDR3 has 14 residues. Germline V gene lookup returns CDR1 SGHTA and CDR2 FQGNSA. Together with reference TRBV7-2 and TRBJ2-3, the CDR3 gives the full variable domain: GAGVSQSPSNKVTEKGKDVELRCDPISGHTALYWYRQSLGQGLEFLIYFQGNSAPDKSGLPSDRFSAERTGGSVSTLTIQRTQQEDSAVYLCASSLGRGTDTQYFGPGTRLTVL.

The V and J genes are TRBV6-5 and TRBJ1-5, with a tentative D call TRBD1 (5 bases). V was pared by 4 bases and J by 5 bases, with 12 bases between. The CDR3 loop spans 14 amino acids. Germline-derived CDR1 and CDR2 are MNHEY and SVGAGI. Written as DNA, the CDR3 is TGTGCCAGCAGTTTCACAGGTCCAGATCAGCCCCAGCATTTT. Its protein is CASSFTGPDQPQHF.

The rearrangement links TRBV7-8 to TRBJ1-6; D is unresolved. Trimming removed 3 bases at V and 10 bases at J, with 19 bases between. CDR1 is SGHVS and CDR2 is FQNEAQ in the germline V gene. The length of the CDR3 is 16 residues. This chain's CDR3 is CASSLRPGREGSPLHF. The CDR3 DNA is TGTGCCAGCAGCTTGCGGCCCGGAAGGGAAGGATCACCCCTCCACTTT.

This clone was observed a few times. Other nucleotide sequences from this sample produce the same CDR3. This chain uses TRBV5-1 with TRBJ1-4; 7 positions agree with TRBD1. CDR3 size: 14 residues. V shed 0 bases, J shed 6 bases, and the junction held 2 bases outside the gene matches. Germline V gene sequence: CDR1 SGHRS, CDR2 YFSETQ. The CDR3 reads CASSLAGGDEKLFF. The CDR3, as DNA: TGCGCCAGCAGCTTGGCAGGGGGTGATGAAAAACTGTTTTTT.

The V and J genes are TRBV6-6 and TRBJ2-7; D perhaps matches TRBD1 (6 bases). V was pared by 8 bases and J by 3 bases, with 8 bases between. This CDR3 is built from 11 residues. Germline CDR1 and CDR2: MNHNY and SVGAGI (reference sequence). The CDR3 DNA sequence: TGTGCCAGCGGACAGAACTACGAGCAGTACTTC. Its translation is CASGQNYEQYF.

The sample holds one count of this clone. The chain combines TRBV5-1 with TRBJ2-3; D perhaps matches TRBD1 (5 bases). The ends were cut back, 0 bases at V and 4 bases at J, with 15 bases in the middle. The germline V gene has CDR1 SGHRS and CDR2 YFSETQ. The CDR3 length is 16 residues. CDR3 in amino acids: CASSLGQRPGPDTQYF. The CDR3 bases are TGCGCCAGCAGCTTGGGACAGCGCCCGGGCCCAGATACGCAGTATTTT.

The V and J genes are TRBV6-6 and TRBJ1-5; no clear D. Trimming left V 8 bases short and J 0 bases short, with 8 bases between. CDR1 and CDR2 from the germline V gene are MNHNY and SVGAGI (reference sequence). CDR3 length: 13 amino acids. CDR3 sequence (DNA): TGTGCCAGCTTGGGATATAGCAATCAGCCCCAGCATTTT. Translated, it gives CASLGYSNQPQHF.

The chain is built from TRBV18 and TRBJ2-1; D might be TRBD2 (6 bases). There are 17 residues in the CDR3. The germline V and J ends were trimmed by 4 bases and 4 bases, with 20 bases remaining between them. In germline, CDR1 is KGHSH, CDR2 LQKENI. CDR3 bases: TGTGCCAGCTCACGGCCGGGACTTACTACTTTATACAATGAGCAGTTCTTC. It encodes CASSRPGLTTLYNEQFF. Looking up the rest from reference TRBV18 and TRBJ2-1 gives the full variable domain: NAGVMQNPRHLVRRRGQEARLRCSPMKGHSHVYWYRQLPEEGLKFMVYLQKENIIDESGMPKERFSAEFPKEGPSILRIQQVVRGDSAAYFCASSRPGLTTLYNEQFFGPGTRLTVL.